A selection of T cell receptor beta chains follows, all from one sample in a study of blood T cell repertoires in COVID-19. Sequencing was performed with immunoSEQ multiplex PCR; in TCRdb, only in-frame clones are kept and a portion is missing. The data hold about 170,000 clones, with roughly 86% observed a single time. The specimen was peripheral blood. These receptors originate from an elderly woman with COVID-19, enrolled during active disease. Each CDR3 is given with its conserved first and last residue. The D gene is left open where the match is weak. Expanded clones get a size class; other rows say once, few or many, or leave the size out.

clone size	V gene	D gene	J gene	CDR3 protein	CDR3 DNA
NA	TRBV5-8	TRBD1	TRBJ1-2	CASTFRTGPYGYTF	TGTGCCAGCACCTTTAGGACAGGACCCTATGGCTACACCTTC
NA	TRBV27	TRBD1	TRBJ1-2	CASSFRQGLRGYTF	TGTGCCAGCAGTTTCCGACAGGGATTACGTGGCTACACCTTC
NA	TRBV28	NA	TRBJ1-2	CASSLWGPGYTF	TGTGCCAGCAGTTTATGGGGGCCCGGCTACACCTTC
NA	TRBV28	TRBD1	TRBJ1-3	CASSLSPLQGTGNTIYF	TGTGCCAGCAGTTTAAGCCCGTTACAGGGGACTGGAAACACCATATATTTT
NA	TRBV18	TRBD2	TRBJ2-6	CASSPLSLAGGPSGANVLTF	TGTGCCAGCTCACCCCTGTCACTAGCGGGAGGGCCATCTGGGGCCAACGTCCTGACTTTC
NA	TRBV7-3	NA	TRBJ1-1	CASSLTSGLEAFF	TGTGCCAGCAGCTTAACTTCAGGGCTCGAAGCTTTCTTT
NA	TRBV5-1	NA	TRBJ2-2	CASSLSASANTGELFF	TGCGCCAGCAGCTTGTCGGCTAGCGCGAACACCGGGGAGCTGTTTTTT
NA	TRBV25-1	NA	TRBJ1-5	CASMGGAGNQPQHF	TGTGCCAGCATGGGCGGGGCGGGAAATCAGCCCCAGCATTTT
NA	TRBV5-1	NA	TRBJ2-3	CASSPGAFTDTQYF	TGCGCCAGCAGCCCGGGAGCTTTCACAGATACGCAGTATTTT
NA	TRBV4-3	NA	TRBJ1-2	CASSQDPLRQGDGYTF	TGCGCCAGCAGCCAAGATCCACTTCGACAAGGCGATGGCTACACCTTC
NA	TRBV11-1	NA	TRBJ2-1	CASSLESFKYNEQFF	TGTGCCAGCAGCTTAGAGAGTTTCAAATACAATGAGCAGTTCTTC
NA	TRBV5-8	TRBD2	TRBJ2-7	CASSHSGSGEQYF	TGTGCCAGCAGCCATAGCGGGAGCGGCGAGCAGTACTTC
NA	TRBV7-8	NA	TRBJ1-1	CASSPSVAEAFF	TGTGCCAGCAGCCCATCGGTGGCTGAAGCTTTCTTT
NA	TRBV9	TRBD1	TRBJ1-1	CASSPRTGGRGTEAFF	TGTGCCAGCAGCCCAAGGACAGGGGGCCGAGGAACTGAAGCTTTCTTT
NA	TRBV6-1	TRBD1	TRBJ1-6	CASKEARGNSPLHF	TGTGCCAGCAAAGAGGCCAGGGGGAACTCACCCCTCCACTTT
NA	TRBV5-1	NA	TRBJ1-4	CASSLQGATNEKLFF	TGCGCCAGCAGCTTACAGGGTGCAACTAATGAAAAACTGTTTTTT
NA	TRBV6-5	TRBD1	TRBJ1-2	CASSPGQGAHTF	TGTGCCAGCAGCCCGGGACAGGGGGCCCACACCTTC
NA	TRBV7-3	NA	TRBJ1-2	CASSLGRAEGYTF	TGTGCCAGCAGCTTAGGCAGAGCGGAAGGCTACACCTTC
NA	TRBV6-5	NA	TRBJ1-4	CASRGRRTNEKLFF	TGTGCCAGCAGGGGGCGGAGAACTAATGAAAAACTGTTTTTT
NA	TRBV9	TRBD1	TRBJ2-1	CASSLRGQSYNEQFF	TGTGCCAGTTCCCTCAGGGGGCAGTCCTACAATGAGCAGTTCTTC
NA	TRBV7-3	NA	TRBJ2-1	CASSSYPTSRGSYNEQFF	TGTGCCAGCAGCTCCTACCCGACTAGCAGGGGCTCCTACAATGAGCAGTTCTTC
NA	TRBV18	TRBD1	TRBJ1-5	CASSPGQGSQYQPQHF	TGTGCCAGCTCACCGGGACAGGGCTCACAATATCAGCCCCAGCATTTT
NA	TRBV7-2	NA	TRBJ1-2	CASSFGDRGLFAF	TGTGCCAGCAGCTTTGGTGATAGGGGCCTTTTCGCCTTC
NA	TRBV28	TRBD1	TRBJ1-5	CASSLPRQGQFKPQHF	TGTGCCAGCAGTTTACCCAGACAGGGGCAATTCAAGCCCCAGCATTTT
few	TRBV7-6	TRBD1	TRBJ2-2	CASSPGTGRRTGELFF	TGTGCCAGCAGCCCCGGGACAGGGAGAAGAACCGGGGAGCTGTTTTTT
NA	TRBV15	TRBD2	TRBJ2-1	CATSLFSGRAGEQFF	TGTGCCACCAGCTTATTTAGCGGGAGGGCAGGTGAGCAGTTCTTC
NA	TRBV5-6	TRBD2	TRBJ2-7	CASSLGWTSGVSGEQYF	TGTGCCAGCAGCTTGGGATGGACTAGCGGGGTCTCTGGGGAGCAGTACTTC
NA	TRBV5-1	NA	TRBJ2-7	CASSPSGGTLVEQYF	TGCGCCAGCAGTCCCTCAGGTGGGACATTAGTGGAGCAGTACTTC
NA	TRBV7-2	NA	TRBJ1-2	CASSTTANYGYTF	TGTGCCAGCAGCACAACCGCCAACTATGGCTACACCTTC
NA	TRBV4-2	TRBD2	TRBJ2-7	CASSQAGGLAGAEQYF	TGTGCCAGCAGCCAAGCCGGGGGACTAGCGGGAGCCGAGCAGTACTTC
NA	TRBV27	TRBD1	TRBJ1-2	CASSRSTGGYGYTF	TGTGCCAGCAGTCGATCGACAGGGGGCTATGGCTACACCTTC
NA	TRBV28	NA	TRBJ1-4	CASSFSAPATNEKLFF	TGTGCCAGCAGTTTTTCAGCGCCCGCAACTAATGAAAAACTGTTTTTT
NA	TRBV5-1	TRBD1	TRBJ1-1	CASSSGQGKSEAFF	TGCGCCAGCAGCTCGGGACAGGGGAAGTCTGAAGCTTTCTTT
NA	TRBV19	NA	TRBJ1-1	CASDEGVNTEAFF	TGTGCCAGCGACGAGGGGGTTAACACTGAAGCTTTCTTT
NA	TRBV9	TRBD1	TRBJ1-4	CASRATGTGNEKLFF	TGTGCCAGCAGGGCGACCGGGACAGGGAATGAAAAACTGTTTTTT